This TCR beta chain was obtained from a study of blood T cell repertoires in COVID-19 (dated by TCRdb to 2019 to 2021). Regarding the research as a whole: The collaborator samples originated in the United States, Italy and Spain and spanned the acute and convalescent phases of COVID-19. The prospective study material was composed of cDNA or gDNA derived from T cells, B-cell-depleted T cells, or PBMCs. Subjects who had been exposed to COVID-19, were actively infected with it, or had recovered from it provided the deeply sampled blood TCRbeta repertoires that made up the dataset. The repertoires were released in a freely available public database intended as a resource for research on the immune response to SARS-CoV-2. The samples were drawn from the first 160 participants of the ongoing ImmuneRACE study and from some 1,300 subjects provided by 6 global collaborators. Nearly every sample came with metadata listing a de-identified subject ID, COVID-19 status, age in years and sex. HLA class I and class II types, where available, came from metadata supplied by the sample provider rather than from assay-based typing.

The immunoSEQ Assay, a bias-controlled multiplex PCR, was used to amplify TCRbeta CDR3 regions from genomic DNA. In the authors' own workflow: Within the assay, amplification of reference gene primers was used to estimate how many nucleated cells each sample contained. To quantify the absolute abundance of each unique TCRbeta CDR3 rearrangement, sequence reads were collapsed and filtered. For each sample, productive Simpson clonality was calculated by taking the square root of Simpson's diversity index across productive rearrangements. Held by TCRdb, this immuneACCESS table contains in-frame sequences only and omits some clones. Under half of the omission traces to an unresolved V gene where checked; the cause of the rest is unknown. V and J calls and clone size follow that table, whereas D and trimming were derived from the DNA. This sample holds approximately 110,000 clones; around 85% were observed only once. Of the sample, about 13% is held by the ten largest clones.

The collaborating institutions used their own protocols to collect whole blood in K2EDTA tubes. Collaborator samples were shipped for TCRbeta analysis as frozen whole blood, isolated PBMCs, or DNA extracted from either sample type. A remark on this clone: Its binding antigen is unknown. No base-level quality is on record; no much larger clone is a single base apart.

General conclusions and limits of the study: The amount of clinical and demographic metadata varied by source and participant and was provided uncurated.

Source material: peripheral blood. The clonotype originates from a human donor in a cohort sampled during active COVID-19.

The sequence in DNA is TGTGCCAGCAGCTTAGGGGGGGGTGGCCGGAGTAACTATGGCTACACCTTC. Its protein reads: CASSLGGGGRSNYGYTF. The chain couples TRBV7-2 to TRBJ1-2, with a tentative D gene TRBD1 over 5 matching bases. The germline V gene yields SGHTA for CDR1 and FQGNSA for CDR2. The trim is 1 base for V and 1 base for J, with a gap of 16 bases between the germline ends. The CDR3 starts with the cysteine, ends with the phenylalanine, and has 17 residues. CDR3 DNA is the only sequence kept; it has 51 bases, read in frame from the first base.